The 21 T cell receptor beta chains given below trace back to one sample, sequenced in a study of regulatory T cells in long-lasting Graves disease. Combining iRepertoire HTBI primers with Arm-PCR of CDR3 regions, the authors built TCR beta libraries. One entry per CDR3 protein, called by TCRdb with MiXCR from the multiplex PCR reads. The sample gives 400,000 to 450,000 distinct CDR3 sequences, about a sixth of which show up once; approximately 12% is in the top ten. As for time point: newly diagnosed GD, antithyroid drugs for less than 3 months. From PBMCs, RNA was extracted and then used to make the TCR library. The data were also submitted as part of a second study, on T cells in Graves' hyperthyroidism and ophthalmopathy.

The starting material was peripheral blood mononuclear cells (PBMCs), obtained at new diagnosis, from a patient treated with antithyroid drugs. These receptors were obtained from a woman in her twenties or thirties with Graves disease.

V gene TRBV29-1 combines with J gene TRBJ2-2; D gene unclear. Germline V lookup: CDR1 SQVTM, CDR2 ANQGSEA. Trimming removed 7 bases from V and 3 bases from J, with 12 bases in between. CDR3 size: 13 residues. The DNA for the CDR3 is TGCAGCGGTGCACAGACCCACACCGGGGAGCTGTTTTTT. Translating it yields CSGAQTHTGELFF.

This clonotype was detected many times. CDR3 bases: TGTGCCAGCAGTGCCAGGTGGAAGTCCTACGAGCAGTACTTC. Its translation is CASSARWKSYEQYF. The chain is built from TRBV25-1 and TRBJ2-7; unclear D gene. The CDR3 consists of 14 residues. Germline lookup yields CDR1 MGHDK and CDR2 SYGVNS. The V end was cut by 4 bases, the J end by 1 base, with 11 bases between.

For this clonotype: A much larger clone sits a single nucleotide away, making a read error possible. J is TRBJ1-4 and V is TRBV6-9, with 9 positions matching TRBD1. The CDR3 runs 17 residues. The ends lost 7 bases at V and 5 bases at J; junction bases unmatched: 14. Germline lookup yields CDR1 MNHGY and CDR2 SVAAGI. The CDR3 nucleotides read TGTGCCAGCAATTACTCCGGGACAGGGAGTCTGAATGAAAAACTGTTTTTT. It is translated as CASNYSGTGSLNEKLFF.

This clonotype was counted ten times or more. This chain uses TRBV20-1 with TRBJ2-1; D uncertain. From germline, CDR1 is DFQATT and CDR2 SNEGSKA (reference sequence). Trimming shortened V by 0 bases and J by 6 bases, and 6 bases separated the two germline ends. The CDR3 has 12 residues. DNA for the CDR3: TGCAGTGCTAGAGATAATACCAATGAGCAGTTCTTC. This encodes CSARDNTNEQFF.

This clonotype was seen many times. This CDR3 reads CASSLRRSEAFF. Here the CDR3 DNA reads TGTGCCAGCAGTTTGCGACGGTCTGAAGCTTTCTTT. This chain joins TRBV28 and TRBJ1-1, with D unresolved. The CDR3 has 12 amino acids. Germline lookup yields CDR1 MDHEN and CDR2 SYDVKM. V was shortened by 3 bases and J by 6 bases, with 8 bases between the two germline ends.

This clonotype was detected a few times. A read error may explain this, as a much larger clone is one base away. This sequence joins TRBV7-2 and TRBJ1-1, with D maybe TRBD1 (5 bases). The CDR3 covers 14 residues. The germline V gene encodes CDR1 SGHTA and CDR2 FQGNSA. CDR3 sequence (DNA): TGTGTCAGCAGCCGGGGCAGCAGTAACACTGAAGCTTTCTTT. This sequence encodes CVSSRGSSNTEAFF. Together with reference TRBV7-2 and TRBJ1-1, the CDR3 gives the full variable domain: GAGVSQSPSNKVTEKGKDVELRCDPISGHTALYWYRQSLGQGLEFLIYFQGNSAPDKSGLPSDRFSAERTGGSVSTLTIQRTQQEDSAVYLCVSSRGSSNTEAFFGQGTRLTVV.

Of note for this clonotype: A read error may produce the germline difference seen at one junction end. The chain carries TRBV27 and TRBJ2-7, with 9 positions matching TRBD1. The CDR3 covers 18 residues. Germline V gene data show CDR1 as MNHEY and CDR2 as SMNVEV (reference sequence). CDR3 sequence reads: CANSPVRLGQGSLRWQYF. The CDR3 DNA reads TGTGCCAACAGTCCAGTCCGACTAGGACAGGGGTCCCTCAGATGGCAGTACTTC.

This clonotype came up once. The chain is built from TRBV29-1 and TRBJ2-6, with TRBD2 matching 8 bases. The germline V gene has CDR1 SQVTM and CDR2 ANQGSEA. V lost 5 bases to trimming and J lost 3 bases; unmatched junction nucleotides: 6. The CDR3 sequence is 15 residues long. The CDR3 DNA follows: TGCAGCGTTCGGGGGGGCCCTGTTGGGGCCAACGTCCTGACTTTC. Amino acid sequence: CSVRGGPVGANVLTF.

This clonotype was seen a handful of times. The V gene is TRBV5-1, the J gene TRBJ2-1, with 10 bases identical to TRBD2. The J call may be wrong; the DNA end is better matched by TRBJ2-5. CDR1 and CDR2 (germline): SGHRS, YFSETQ. The CDR3 loop spans 18 amino acids. The CDR3 DNA reads TGCGCCAGCAGCTTGGGGGTCCTAGCGGGAGATGTACAAGAGACCCAGTACTTC. This encodes CASSLGVLAGDVQETQYF.

Many counts were recorded for this clonotype. The rearrangement uses TRBV5-1 and TRBJ1-1; possibly TRBD1 for D (6 bases). This CDR3 is built from 14 residues. Germline CDR1 is SGHRS and CDR2 is YFSETQ. V was shortened by 6 bases and J by 1 base, with 13 bases between the two germline ends. The chain's CDR3 is CASTSGGQNTEAFF. CDR3 bases: TGCGCCAGCACTTCTGGGGGGCAGAACACTGAAGCTTTCTTT. Variable domain in full (rest from reference TRBV5-1 and TRBJ1-1): KAGVTQTPRYLIKTRGQQVTLSCSPISGHRSVSWYQQTPGQGLQFLFEYFSETQRNKGNFPGRFSGRQFSNSRSEMNVSTLELGDSALYLCASTSGGQNTEAFFGQGTRLTVV.

This clonotype was seen only a few times. A read error may be the cause here, since a much bigger clone is one base away. The chain combines TRBV6-5 with TRBJ1-1; no clear D. This CDR3 contains 16 residues. Trimming took off 3 bases at V and 1 base at J, with 15 bases between the two ends. Germline V gene sequence: CDR1 MNHEY, CDR2 SVGAGI. As DNA, the CDR3 is TGTGCCAGCAGTTATATCGCTGGGGTAAAGAACACTGAAGCTTTCTTT. Its protein product is CASSYIAGVKNTEAFF.

This clonotype was found many times. J is TRBJ1-2 and V is TRBV29-1; D not certain. Trimming removed 6 bases from V and 5 bases from J, with 16 bases in between. Germline-derived CDR1 and CDR2 are SQVTM and ANQGSEA. CDR3 length: 13 residues. Written as DNA, the CDR3 is TGCAGCGTCATGGATGGTGTTGAATATGGCTACACCTTC. Its translation is CSVMDGVEYGYTF.

This clonotype has at least ten counts. In nucleotides, the CDR3 is TGTGCCAGCAGCCAGAGAGGACTTGCCGTCAATGAGCAGTTCTTC. It specifies CASSQRGLAVNEQFF. The chain couples TRBV7-9 to TRBJ2-1, with a weak D call TRBD2 (5 bases). This CDR3 spans 15 amino acids. Between the trimmed V and J ends, which lost 5 bases and 6 bases, there was a span of 17 bases. Germline lookup yields CDR1 SEHNR and CDR2 FQNEAQ (reference sequence).

In its sample, this clonotype was seen many times. The rearrangement uses TRBV20-1 and TRBJ2-1; 13 nucleotides align to TRBD2. The V gene's germline CDR1 is DFQATT and CDR2 SNEGSKA (reference sequence). The CDR3 is 13 residues long. Trimming removed 7 bases from V and 10 bases from J; junction bases left unmatched: 7. The CDR3 nucleotides are TGCAGTGGGTGGACTAGCGGGAGAATAGAGCAGTTCTTC. Its protein is CSGWTSGRIEQFF.

This chain uses TRBV20-1 with TRBJ2-5, with 8 bases aligning to TRBD1. The CDR3 extends over 17 amino acids. V lost 0 bases, J lost 6 bases, and 15 bases stayed unmatched. CDR1 is DFQATT, CDR2 SNEGSKA, per germline (reference sequence). CDR3 nucleotides: TGCAGTGCTAGAGACTGGAACCCGACAGGGGAGCAAAAGACCCAGTACTTC. Amino acid sequence: CSARDWNPTGEQKTQYF.

This clonotype was counted ten times or more. The chain combines TRBV6-1 with TRBJ2-1; D possibly corresponds to TRBD1 (6 bases). The CDR3 sequence is 12 residues long. Germline V gene data show CDR1 as MNHNS and CDR2 as SASEGT. Trimming removed 3 bases at V and 9 bases at J, with 9 bases between. The CDR3 sequence: CASSDAGAEQFF. The CDR3 DNA sequence: TGTGCCAGCAGTGACGCAGGGGCTGAGCAGTTCTTC.

A few counts support this clonotype. This chain connects TRBV6-2 or TRBV6-3 to TRBJ2-7; TRBD1 is a possible D gene (6 bases). Germline CDR1 and CDR2: MNHEY and SVGEGT. With 5 bases removed from V and 0 bases from J, the gap between germline ends came to 17 bases. The CDR3 totals 16 residues. CDR3 in DNA: TGTGCCAGCAGTAGACTACAGGGTTTGGGCTCCTACGAGCAGTACTTC. It translates to CASSRLQGLGSYEQYF.

This clonotype was counted between two and nine times. CDR3 loop: CASSPRPTRGNTIYF. The CDR3 DNA sequence: TGTGCCAGCAGCCCCAGACCGACGAGAGGAAACACCATATATTTT. This rearrangement joins TRBV2 to TRBJ1-3; D remains ambiguous. This CDR3 region has 15 residues. Germline assignment: CDR1 SNHLY and CDR2 FYNNEI. With 6 bases removed from V and 4 bases from J, the gap between germline ends came to 16 bases.

The gene calls are TRBV29-1 and TRBJ2-2, with D hard to call. V lost 4 bases to trimming and J lost 0 bases, with 9 bases between them. CDR3 size: 14 residues. In germline, CDR1 is SQVTM, CDR2 ANQGSEA. The CDR3 spells CSVARKPNTGELFF. The CDR3 DNA is TGCAGCGTTGCTAGAAAACCGAACACCGGGGAGCTGTTTTTT.

The chain carries TRBV4-1 and TRBJ2-1; 7 bases match TRBD2. This CDR3 comprises 17 residues. The germline V gene has CDR1 MGHRA and CDR2 YSYEKL. V was clipped by 0 bases and J by 2 bases; unmatched bases: 7. DNA of the CDR3: TGCGCCAGCAGCCAAGATCCGTGGGGGGGAGCCTACAATGAGCAGTTCTTC. Protein product: CASSQDPWGGAYNEQFF.

The chain joins TRBV4-1 to TRBJ1-1, with a tentative D call TRBD1 (6 bases). The CDR3 has 16 residues. V lost 2 bases and J lost 0, with 13 bases in between. The germline V gene encodes CDR1 MGHRA and CDR2 YSYEKL. The CDR3 loop reads CASSQPQGRVNTEAFF. CDR3 nucleotide sequence: TGCGCCAGCAGCCAACCACAGGGCAGGGTGAACACTGAAGCTTTCTTT.